This TCR beta chain was sequenced during a study of identical twins. Concerning this clonotype itself: Its antigen is undetermined.

Between the trimmed V and J ends, which lost 0 bases and 3 bases, there was a span of 11 bases. This CDR3 is built from 15 residues. CDR1 and CDR2 from the germline V gene are ENHRY and SYGVKD. Study-wide findings and caveats: Insertions were fewer in abundant cord blood beta clonotypes, whereas memory repertoires showed none of this pattern. Possibly, invariant MAIT and iNKT cells partly confounded zero-insertion analyses.

Carrying unique molecular identifiers, the cDNA also gained a universal primer site through template switching. In TCRdb, the 5' RACE reads were re-called with MiXCR into one record per CDR3 protein. Of 1,800,000 or so distinct CDR3 sequences listed, around 33% are singletons. The V call is TRBV10-3, the J call TRBJ1-2; D is possibly TRBD1 (5 bases). The TCR sequence derives from a newborn girl in good health. Input material: cord blood. The CDR3 reads CAISESRGEDYGYTF. In nucleotides, the CDR3 is TGTGCCATCAGTGAGTCGAGGGGAGAGGACTATGGCTACACCTTC.